The rows below give T cell receptor beta chains drawn from one sample of a study of blood T cell repertoires in COVID-19. Profiled with immunoSEQ multiplex PCR; TCRdb holds only in-frame clones, not every one. The profile covers under 200,000 clones, with 75% to 85% appearing a single time and 3% to 4% taken by the ten largest. The sample comprised PBMCs or T cells enriched from blood (not recorded which). These receptor sequences come from a woman aged 60 to 75 who had recovered from COVID-19. The CDR3 runs from the conserved cysteine through the conserved F or W. The D gene is left open where the match is weak. Size is stated for part of the rows, as once, few or many counts, or as a class when the clone is expanded.

v_call	j_call	d_call	clone_size	cdr3_aa	cdr3_nt
TRBV7-6	TRBJ2-3	TRBD1	few	CASSRLGQGSDTQYF	TGTGCCAGCAGCCGACTGGGACAGGGGTCAGATACGCAGTATTTT
TRBV6-5	TRBJ2-7	TRBD2	once	CASSYSVLAGSYEQYF	TGTGCCAGCAGTTACTCCGTGTTAGCGGGGTCCTACGAGCAGTACTTC
TRBV6-5	TRBJ2-7	.	.	CASSLGGQGGVLQYF	TGTGCCAGCAGTCTAGGGGGGCAGGGGGGTGTATTGCAGTACTTC
TRBV11-2	TRBJ2-1	TRBD1	.	CASSGTGVYNEQFF	TGTGCCAGCAGCGGGACAGGGGTATACAATGAGCAGTTCTTC
TRBV19	TRBJ1-1	TRBD1	.	CASSELPGQGLAEAFF	TGTGCCAGTAGTGAACTCCCGGGACAGGGGTTGGCTGAAGCTTTCTTT
TRBV18	TRBJ1-2	TRBD1	.	CASSPTGVANGYTF	TGTGCCAGCTCACCGACAGGGGTGGCGAATGGCTACACCTTC
TRBV6-5	TRBJ1-2	.	.	CASIQAGGVNYGYTF	TGTGCCAGCATCCAGGCGGGGGGCGTTAACTATGGCTACACCTTC
TRBV7-2	TRBJ1-6	TRBD1	.	CASSLDRGRGDSPLHF	TGTGCCAGCAGCCTCGACAGGGGGCGGGGGGATTCACCCCTCCACTTT
TRBV4-2	TRBJ2-3	.	.	CASSPIDLFSGSTDTQYF	TGTGCCAGCAGCCCCATCGACCTTTTCTCAGGGAGCACAGATACGCAGTATTTT
TRBV2	TRBJ1-1	.	.	CASSERGHLAAFF	TGTGCCAGCAGTGAAAGGGGACACTTAGCGGCTTTCTTT
TRBV12-5	TRBJ2-3	TRBD1	.	CASGLDRGRPDTQYF	TGTGCTAGTGGTCTAGACAGGGGGCGCCCAGATACGCAGTATTTT
TRBV15	TRBJ1-4	.	.	CATSSEMAQGPGKLFF	TGTGCCACCAGCTCAGAGATGGCGCAGGGCCCTGGAAAACTGTTTTTT
TRBV29-1	TRBJ1-2	.	.	CSAPEGQSYGYTF	TGCAGCGCCCCTGAAGGACAGTCCTATGGCTACACCTTC
TRBV3-1/TRBV3-2	TRBJ1-4	.	few	CASSPRGSANEKLFF	TGTGCCAGCAGCCCCCGCGGCAGCGCGAATGAAAAACTGTTTTTT
TRBV10-1	TRBJ2-7	TRBD2	.	CASSESRLASGVHEQYF	TGCGCCAGCAGTGAGTCGAGGTTGGCTAGCGGGGTTCACGAGCAGTACTTC
TRBV5-8	TRBJ2-4	TRBD1	few	CASSLYRGENIQYF	TGTGCCAGCAGCTTGTACAGGGGAGAAAACATTCAGTACTTC
TRBV2	TRBJ2-7	TRBD2	.	CASSEERLAGNEQYF	TGTGCCAGCAGTGAAGAGCGGCTAGCGGGGAACGAGCAGTACTTC
TRBV10-2	TRBJ1-6	TRBD1	.	CATSTGRLTPLHF	TGCGCCACCTCGACAGGGAGGCTGACACCCCTCCACTTT
TRBV10-2	TRBJ2-2	.	.	CAGGRGLAAGELFF	TGCGCCGGGGGAAGGGGGTTGGCGGCCGGGGAGCTGTTTTTT
TRBV6-1	TRBJ1-5	.	once	CASSEDGSNQPQHF	TGTGCCAGCAGTGAAGACGGTAGCAATCAGCCCCAGCATTTT
TRBV27	TRBJ2-2	.	.	CASKNRQYTGELFF	TGTGCCAGCAAAAACCGACAGTACACCGGGGAGCTGTTTTTT
TRBV19	TRBJ1-2	.	.	CASSMGRQQGRNGYTF	TGTGCCAGTAGTATGGGCAGGCAGCAGGGGAGAAATGGCTACACCTTC
TRBV6-5	TRBJ1-2	.	once	CASSQDSNYGYTF	TGTGCCAGCAGTCAGGACAGTAACTATGGCTACACCTTC
TRBV12-5	TRBJ2-3	.	.	CASGLAPLSHSTDTQYF	TGTGCTAGTGGTTTGGCCCCCCTCTCGCATAGTACAGATACGCAGTATTTT
TRBV18	TRBJ1-2	.	.	CASSPGADYYGYTF	TGTGCCAGCTCACCAGGGGCAGATTATTATGGCTACACCTTC
TRBV7-2	TRBJ2-3	.	.	CASSLVQNTDTQYF	TGTGCCAGCAGCTTAGTCCAAAACACAGATACGCAGTATTTT
TRBV10-1	TRBJ1-3	.	once	CASSPVLSGNTIYF	TGCGCCAGCAGTCCGGTTCTCTCTGGAAACACCATATATTTT
TRBV7-2	TRBJ1-3	TRBD1	.	CASSPDRAIKGNTIYF	TGTGCCAGCAGCCCGGACAGGGCTATTAAAGGAAACACCATATATTTT
TRBV7-3	TRBJ2-6	.	.	CASTDRFDWSGANVLTF	TGTGCCAGCACCGACAGGTTCGATTGGTCTGGGGCCAACGTCCTGACTTTC
TRBV5-1	TRBJ2-7	TRBD1	once	CASSGGQYYEQYF	TGCGCCAGCAGCGGGGGACAGTACTACGAGCAGTACTTC
TRBV5-1	TRBJ1-6	.	.	CASSLGGDGNNSPLHF	TGCGCCAGCAGCTTGGGCGGGGACGGTAATAATTCACCCCTCCACTTT
TRBV7-9	TRBJ1-6	TRBD1	.	CASSLQGNNSPLHF	TGTGCCAGCAGCCTACAGGGGAACAATTCACCCCTCCACTTT
TRBV15	TRBJ1-2	TRBD1	.	CATSQGQNYGYTF	TGTGCCACCAGCCAGGGACAGAACTATGGCTACACCTTC
TRBV2	TRBJ2-3	TRBD2	.	CASTDRGGRADTQYF	TGTGCCAGTACCGATCGGGGGGGCCGTGCAGATACGCAGTATTTT
TRBV5-4	TRBJ1-2	.	.	CASSLGPAYYGYTF	TGTGCCAGCAGCTTGGGGCCTGCATACTATGGCTACACCTTC
TRBV5-8	TRBJ2-5	TRBD2	once	CASSSGLAGKETQYF	TGTGCCAGCAGCTCGGGACTAGCAGGGAAAGAGACCCAGTACTTC
TRBV24-1	TRBJ2-1	TRBD2	few	CATSDPSGDYNEQFF	TGTGCCACCAGTGATCCCAGCGGGGACTACAATGAGCAGTTCTTC
TRBV15	TRBJ1-1	TRBD1	few	CATSSSQGEERTEAFF	TGTGCCACCAGCAGCTCCCAGGGGGAAGAAAGGACTGAAGCTTTCTTT
TRBV29-1	TRBJ2-3	.	few	CSFQGQQDTQYF	TGCAGCTTTCAGGGGCAGCAGGATACGCAGTATTTT
TRBV3-1/TRBV3-2	TRBJ1-1	.	.	CASSQDGSRSTEAFF	TGTGCCAGCAGCCAAGACGGGTCCCGGAGCACTGAAGCTTTCTTT
TRBV5-1	TRBJ2-7	.	.	CASSLAAGYEQYF	TGCGCCAGCAGCTTGGCCGCGGGCTACGAGCAGTACTTC